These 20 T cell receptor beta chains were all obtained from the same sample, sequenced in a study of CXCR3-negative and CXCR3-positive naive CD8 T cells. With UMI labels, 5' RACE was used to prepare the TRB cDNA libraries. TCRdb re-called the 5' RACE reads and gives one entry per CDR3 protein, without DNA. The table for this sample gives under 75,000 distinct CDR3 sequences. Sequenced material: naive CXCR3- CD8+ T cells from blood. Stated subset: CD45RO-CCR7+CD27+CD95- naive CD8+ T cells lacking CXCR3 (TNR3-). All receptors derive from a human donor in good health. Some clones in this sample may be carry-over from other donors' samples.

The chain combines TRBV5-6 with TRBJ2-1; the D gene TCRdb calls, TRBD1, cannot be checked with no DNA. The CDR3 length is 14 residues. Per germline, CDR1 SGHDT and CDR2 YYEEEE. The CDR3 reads CASSLDVSGDEQFF.

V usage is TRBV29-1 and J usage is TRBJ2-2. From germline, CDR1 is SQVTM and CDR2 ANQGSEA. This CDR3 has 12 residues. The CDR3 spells CSVERVSGELFF.

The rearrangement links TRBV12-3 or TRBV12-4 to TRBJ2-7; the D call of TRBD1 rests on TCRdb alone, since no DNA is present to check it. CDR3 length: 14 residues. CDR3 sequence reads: CASSLGSPSYEQYF.

CDR3 region: CSVEDLREGNEQYF. This chain joins TRBV29-1 and TRBJ2-7; the TCRdb D gene call, TRBD2, has no DNA to confirm it. The germline CDR1 and CDR2 sequences are SQVTM and ANQGSEA. This CDR3 comprises 14 residues.

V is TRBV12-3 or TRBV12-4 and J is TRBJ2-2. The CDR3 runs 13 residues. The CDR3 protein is CASSSSNTGELFF.

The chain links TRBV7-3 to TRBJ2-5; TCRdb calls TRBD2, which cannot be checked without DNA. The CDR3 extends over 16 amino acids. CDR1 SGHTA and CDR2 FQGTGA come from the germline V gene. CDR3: CASSPGLAGPQETQYF.

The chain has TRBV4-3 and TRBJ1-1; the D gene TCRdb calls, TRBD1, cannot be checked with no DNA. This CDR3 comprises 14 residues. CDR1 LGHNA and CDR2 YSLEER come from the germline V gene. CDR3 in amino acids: CASSPGTVNTEAFF.

The CDR3 spells CASSGRTWEQFF. The chain employs TRBV14 and TRBJ2-1; there is no DNA to check the TCRdb D call of TRBD2. The CDR3 has 12 amino acids. Germline V CDR1 and CDR2: SGHDN, FVKESK.

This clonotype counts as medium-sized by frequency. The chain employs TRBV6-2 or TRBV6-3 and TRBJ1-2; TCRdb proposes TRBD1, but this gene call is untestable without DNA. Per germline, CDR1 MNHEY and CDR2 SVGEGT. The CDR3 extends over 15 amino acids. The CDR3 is CASRGGAQETYGYTF.

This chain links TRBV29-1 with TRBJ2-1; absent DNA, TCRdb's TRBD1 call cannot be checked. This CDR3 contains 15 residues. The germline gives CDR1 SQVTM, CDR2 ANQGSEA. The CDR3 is CSVVGEGIHYNEQFF.

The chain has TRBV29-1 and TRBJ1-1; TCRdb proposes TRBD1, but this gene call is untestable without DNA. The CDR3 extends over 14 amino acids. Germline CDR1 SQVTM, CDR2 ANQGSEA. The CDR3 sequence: CSVDEQGAGTEAFF. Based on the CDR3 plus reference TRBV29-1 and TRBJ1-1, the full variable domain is SAVISQKPSRDICQRGTSLTIQCQVDSQVTMMFWYRQQPGQSLTLIATANQGSEATYESGFVIDKFPISRPNLTFSTLTVSNMSPEDSSIYLCSVDEQGAGTEAFFGQGTRLTVV.

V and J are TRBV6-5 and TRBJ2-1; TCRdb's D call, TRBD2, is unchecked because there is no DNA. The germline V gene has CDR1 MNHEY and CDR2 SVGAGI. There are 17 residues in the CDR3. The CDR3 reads CASSYGSSGTGINEQFF.

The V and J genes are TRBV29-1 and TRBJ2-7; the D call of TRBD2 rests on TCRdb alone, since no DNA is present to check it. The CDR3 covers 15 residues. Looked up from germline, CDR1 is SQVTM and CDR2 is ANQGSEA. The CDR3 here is CSVEERGGPGYEQYF.

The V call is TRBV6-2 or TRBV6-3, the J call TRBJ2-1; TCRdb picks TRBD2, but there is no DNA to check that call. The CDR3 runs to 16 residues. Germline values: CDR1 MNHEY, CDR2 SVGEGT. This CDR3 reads CASSLTSGLAGPEQFF.

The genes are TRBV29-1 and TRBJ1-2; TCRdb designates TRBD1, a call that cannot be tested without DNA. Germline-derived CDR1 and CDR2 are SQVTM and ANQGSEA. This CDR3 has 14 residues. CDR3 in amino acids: CSVEVTGENYGYTF.

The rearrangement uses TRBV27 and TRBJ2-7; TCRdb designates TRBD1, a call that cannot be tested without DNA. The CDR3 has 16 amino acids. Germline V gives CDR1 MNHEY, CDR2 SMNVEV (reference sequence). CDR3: CASVVSWTGGSYEQYF.

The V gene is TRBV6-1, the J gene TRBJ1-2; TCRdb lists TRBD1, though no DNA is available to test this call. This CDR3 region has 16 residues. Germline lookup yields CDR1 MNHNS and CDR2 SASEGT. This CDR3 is CASSDIQEQAFYGYTF.

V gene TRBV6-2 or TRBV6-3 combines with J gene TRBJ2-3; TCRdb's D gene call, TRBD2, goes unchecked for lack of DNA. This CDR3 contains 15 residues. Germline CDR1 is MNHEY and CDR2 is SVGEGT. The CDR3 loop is CASSSLAGNTDTQYF.

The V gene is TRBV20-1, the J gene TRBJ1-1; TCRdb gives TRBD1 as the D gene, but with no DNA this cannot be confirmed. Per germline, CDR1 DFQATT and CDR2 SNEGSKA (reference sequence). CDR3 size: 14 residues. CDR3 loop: CSARGQGGFTEAFF.

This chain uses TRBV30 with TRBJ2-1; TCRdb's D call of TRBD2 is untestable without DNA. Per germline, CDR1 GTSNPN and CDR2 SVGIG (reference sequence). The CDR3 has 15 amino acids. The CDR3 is CAWSAGLHPRNEQFF.